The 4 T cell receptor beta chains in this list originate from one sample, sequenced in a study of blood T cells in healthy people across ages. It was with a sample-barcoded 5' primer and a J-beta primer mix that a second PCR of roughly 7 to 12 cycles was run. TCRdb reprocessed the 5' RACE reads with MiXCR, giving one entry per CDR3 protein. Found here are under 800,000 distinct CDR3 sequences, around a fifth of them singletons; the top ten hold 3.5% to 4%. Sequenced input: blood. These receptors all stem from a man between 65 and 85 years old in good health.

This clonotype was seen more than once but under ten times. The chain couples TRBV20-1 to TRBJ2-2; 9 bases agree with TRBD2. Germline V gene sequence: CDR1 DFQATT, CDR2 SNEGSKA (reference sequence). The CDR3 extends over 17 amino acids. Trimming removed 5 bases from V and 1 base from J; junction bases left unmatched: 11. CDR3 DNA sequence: TGCAGTGCTCAGGGGGGAGGTAGCGGGGGGAACACCGGGGAGCTGTTTTTT. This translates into CSAQGGGSGGNTGELFF.

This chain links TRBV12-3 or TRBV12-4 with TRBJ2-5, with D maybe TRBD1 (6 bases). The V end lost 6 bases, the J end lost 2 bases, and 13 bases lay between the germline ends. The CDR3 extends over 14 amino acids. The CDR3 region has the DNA TGTGCCAGCAGCAAGGGGACACCTCAAGAGACCCAGTACTTC. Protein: CASSKGTPQETQYF.

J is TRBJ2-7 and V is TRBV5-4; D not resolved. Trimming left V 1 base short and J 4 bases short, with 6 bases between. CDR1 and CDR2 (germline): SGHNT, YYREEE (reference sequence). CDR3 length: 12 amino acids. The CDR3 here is CASSLPQYEQYF. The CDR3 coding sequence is TGTGCCAGCAGCTTGCCACAGTACGAGCAGTACTTC.

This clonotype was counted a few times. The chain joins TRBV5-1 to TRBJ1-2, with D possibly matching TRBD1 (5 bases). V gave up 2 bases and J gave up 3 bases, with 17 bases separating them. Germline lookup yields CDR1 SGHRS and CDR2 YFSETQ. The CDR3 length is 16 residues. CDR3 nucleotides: TGCGCCAGCAGCTTAGGTCCGGGGCCCTTCGACTATGGCTACACCTTC. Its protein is CASSLGPGPFDYGYTF.